A single sample is the source of the 15 T cell receptor beta chains below, sequenced in a study of OX40 agonist ivuxolimab in advanced cancers. Only in-frame clones appear in the TCRdb table, and some are missing; sequencing was by immunoSEQ multiplex PCR. The repertoire includes 25,000 to 30,000 clones, more than 60% of them detected once, and less than 30% sits in the top ten. The sample consisted of CD4+ or CD8+ T cells sorted from blood, taken in a trial of the OX40 agonist ivuxolimab. All receptors derive from an adult with an advanced solid tumor such as melanoma, head and neck, liver or kidney cancer.

The chain uses TRBV7-8 and TRBJ2-7; D not certain. Per germline, CDR1 SGHVS and CDR2 FQNEAQ. There are 16 residues in the CDR3. V gave up 5 bases and J gave up 2 bases, with 19 bases separating them. The CDR3 is CASSTEVAFGAYEQYF. As DNA, the CDR3 is TGTGCCAGCAGCACCGAGGTCGCATTTGGGGCCTACGAGCAGTACTTC.

V is TRBV10-3 and J is TRBJ2-5; D uncertain. V lost 2 bases to trimming and J lost 5 bases, with 15 bases between them. Germline V gives CDR1 ENHRY, CDR2 SYGVKD. This CDR3 region has 15 residues. The CDR3 region has the DNA TGTGCCATCAGTGAGACTTTAGCTTCCGGGGAGACCCAGTACTTC. It is translated as CAISETLASGETQYF.

CDR3 residues: CASSRDAQETQYF. The CDR3 DNA follows: TGTGCCAGCAGCAGGGACGCTCAAGAGACCCAGTACTTC. The chain is built from TRBV7-3 and TRBJ2-5; TRBD1 or TRBD2 may be the D gene (5 bases each). V lost 5 bases and J 2 bases, leaving 9 bases between the germline ends. Germline V CDR1 and CDR2: SGHTA, FQGTGA. The CDR3 is 13 residues long.

The gene calls are TRBV11-2 and TRBJ2-7; perhaps TRBD2 as D (5 bases). V was shortened by 8 bases and J by 7 bases, with 18 bases between the two germline ends. Germline CDR1 and CDR2: SGHAT and FQNNGV. The CDR3 extends over 13 amino acids. The CDR3 here is CASGLIGPWEQYF. In DNA form, the CDR3 reads TGTGCCAGCGGACTTATAGGGCCTTGGGAGCAGTACTTC.

The table lists this clone with a few counts. V gene TRBV6-5 combines with J gene TRBJ2-5; tentatively, D is TRBD1 or TRBD2 (8 bases each). CDR1 is MNHEY and CDR2 is SVGAGI in the germline V gene. Deletions cut 11 bases from V and 13 bases from J, with 26 bases between. The CDR3 contains 13 residues. CDR3 nucleotides: TGTGCCGGCTCCCAGGGGGCGGGGGGAGACTTGTACTTC. This codes for CAGSQGAGGDLYF.

The chain is built from TRBV7-6 and TRBJ1-3; 8 positions match TRBD1. The CDR3 sequence is 17 residues long. The V segment lost 5 bases and the J segment 2 bases; nucleotides outside the gene matches: 11. Germline V CDR1 and CDR2: SGHVS, FNYEAQ. This chain's CDR3 is CASSRLAQGAPGNTIYF. Here the CDR3 DNA reads TGTGCCAGCAGCCGTCTTGCCCAGGGGGCCCCTGGAAACACCATATATTTT.

This clone was recorded a few times. V usage is TRBV28 and J usage is TRBJ1-3, with D hard to call. This CDR3 has 14 residues. The V and J ends lost 0 bases and 0 bases respectively, with 3 bases between them. Germline V gene lookup returns CDR1 MDHEN and CDR2 SYDVKM. CDR3 residues: CASSLWVSGNTIYF. In DNA, the CDR3 is TGTGCCAGCAGTTTATGGGTCTCTGGAAACACCATATATTTT.

Only one count was recorded for this clone. The chain couples TRBV19 to TRBJ2-2; D is unclear. Germline values: CDR1 LNHDA, CDR2 SQIVND (reference sequence). Trimming stripped 7 bases from V and 4 bases from J, with 7 bases between. The CDR3 is 12 residues long. This chain's CDR3 is CASKIVTGELFF. The DNA for the CDR3 is TGTGCCAGTAAGATCGTCACCGGGGAGCTGTTTTTT. Full variable domain (outside the CDR3, taken from reference TRBV19 and TRBJ2-2): DGGITQSPKYLFRKEGQNVTLSCEQNLNHDAMYWYRQDPGQGLRLIYYSQIVNDFQKGDIAEGYSVSREKKESFPLTVTSAQKNPTAFYLCASKIVTGELFFGEGSRLTVL.

Within the sample, this clone is medium-sized (0.01 to 0.1%). V gene TRBV5-4 combines with J gene TRBJ2-7, with a weak D call TRBD1 (6 bases). The CDR3 loop spans 14 amino acids. V was shortened by 0 bases and J by 5 bases, with 12 bases between the two germline ends. Germline V lookup: CDR1 SGHNT, CDR2 YYREEE (reference sequence). The CDR3 is CASSLVAGDNEQYF. CDR3 DNA sequence: TGTGCCAGCAGCTTGGTTGCAGGGGATAACGAGCAGTACTTC.

In this sample, this clone turned up once. The chain is built from TRBV7-9 and TRBJ1-2, with unresolved D. The germline V and J ends were trimmed by 5 bases and 2 bases, with 12 bases remaining between them. The germline V gene has CDR1 SEHNR and CDR2 FQNEAQ (reference sequence). The CDR3 length is 14 residues. CDR3 nucleotide sequence: TGTGCCAGCAGCGCGAAAACGGAAAACTATGGCTACACCTTC. Its protein is CASSAKTENYGYTF.

The chain has TRBV14 and TRBJ2-7; no definite D call. The CDR3 is made up of 11 amino acids. Germline V gene lookup returns CDR1 SGHDN and CDR2 FVKESK. The ends were cut back, 4 bases at V and 3 bases at J, with 4 bases in the middle. The CDR3 spells CASSPGYEQYF. The CDR3 region has the DNA TGTGCCAGCAGCCCAGGCTACGAGCAGTACTTC. The full variable domain, in which reference TRBV14 and TRBJ2-7 provide the parts outside the CDR3, is EAGVTQFPSHSVIEKGQTVTLRCDPISGHDNLYWYRRVMGKEIKFLLHFVKESKQDESGMPNNRFLAERTGGTYSTLKVQPAELEDSGVYFCASSPGYEQYFGPGTRLTVT.

This clone appeared a few times. The chain couples TRBV28 to TRBJ2-7; the match to TRBD1 covers 7 bases. Germline V CDR1 and CDR2: MDHEN, SYDVKM. The V and J ends lost 9 bases and 2 bases, in that order; junction bases with no gene match: 4. The CDR3 loop spans 12 amino acids. Written as DNA, the CDR3 is TGTGCCAGGGCCAGGGGGACCTACGAGCAGTACTTC. It is translated as CARARGTYEQYF.

This clone was counted a single time. The V gene is TRBV27, the J gene TRBJ1-4, with 7 bases that match TRBD1. Per the germline V gene, CDR1 is MNHEY and CDR2 is SMNVEV (reference sequence). The V and J ends lost 2 bases and 5 bases, in that order; junction bases with no gene match: 8. The CDR3 extends over 16 amino acids. The CDR3 DNA reads TGTGCCAGCAGTTTAGAGCTCTCAGGGGGAAATGAAAAACTGTTTTTT. It translates to CASSLELSGGNEKLFF. The full variable domain, with the rest looked up from reference TRBV27 and TRBJ1-4, is EAQVTQNPRYLITVTGKKLTVTCSQNMNHEYMSWYRQDPGLGLRQIYYSMNVEVTDKGDVPEGYKVSRKEKRNFPLILESPSPNQTSLYFCASSLELSGGNEKLFFGSGTQLSVL.

This clone was detected only once. This chain connects TRBV19 to TRBJ1-3; D may be TRBD1 (5 bases). The CDR3 contains 13 residues. Germline V gives CDR1 LNHDA, CDR2 SQIVND (reference sequence). V lost 7 bases and J lost 0, with 7 bases in between. The CDR3 protein is CASTGLSGNTIYF. For the CDR3, the DNA is TGTGCCAGTACGGGGCTCTCTGGAAACACCATATATTTT.

The genes are TRBV5-1 and TRBJ2-2; D perhaps matches TRBD1 (6 bases). Germline V gene data show CDR1 as SGHRS and CDR2 as YFSETQ. CDR3 length: 19 amino acids. V was shortened by 1 base and J by 0 bases, with 19 bases between the two germline ends. The CDR3 sequence is CASSLLMRTAISNTGELFF. CDR3 in DNA: TGCGCCAGCAGCTTGTTAATGAGGACAGCTATTTCGAACACCGGGGAGCTGTTTTTT.